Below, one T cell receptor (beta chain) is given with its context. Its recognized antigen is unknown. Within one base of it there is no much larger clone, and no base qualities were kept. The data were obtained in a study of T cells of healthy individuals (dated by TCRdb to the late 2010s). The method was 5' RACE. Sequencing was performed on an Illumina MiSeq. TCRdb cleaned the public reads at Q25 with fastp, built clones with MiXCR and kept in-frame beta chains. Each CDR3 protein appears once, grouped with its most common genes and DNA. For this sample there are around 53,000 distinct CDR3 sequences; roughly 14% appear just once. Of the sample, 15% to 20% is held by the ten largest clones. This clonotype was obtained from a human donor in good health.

This receptor carries the CDR3 CARGENEQFF. The DNA is TGTGCCAGGGGGGAAAATGAGCAGTTCTTC. In this chain, TRBV6-6 is recombined with TRBJ2-1; the D gene is possibly TRBD1 or TRBD2, each agreeing over 5 bases. Looking up the germline V gene (reference sequence) yields CDR1 MNHNY and CDR2 SVGAGI. Cut back by 9 bases and 7 bases, the V and J ends lie 7 bases apart. Measured from the cysteine to the phenylalanine, the CDR3 is 10 residues long. Solely the CDR3 DNA is kept, with 30 bases framed from the first base.